The clone carrying this TCR beta chain was detected once. Its antigen is not identified. The sample belongs to a study of cytomegalovirus exposure and HLA in healthy donors. Notes on the study in general: The availability of immune exposure information extended only to CMV serostatus.

V lost 1 base and J lost 0, with 8 bases in between. The CDR3 loop spans 14 amino acids. Germline V lookup: CDR1 SGHRS, CDR2 YFSETQ. Vbeta (60) and Jbeta (13) primers were used in the PCR. Data came from immunoSEQ multiplex PCR; TCRdb stores just in-frame clones and leaves some out. The table lists just over 25,000 clones, 70% of them singletons. The sequencing sample was made of PBMCs. V and J are TRBV5-1 and TRBJ2-7; tentatively, D is TRBD2 (5 bases). This TCR was recovered from a woman in her forties or fifties in good health and CMV-seronegative. The CDR3 is CASSLLGSSYEQYF. The CDR3 DNA is TGCGCCAGCAGCTTGTTGGGGAGCTCCTACGAGCAGTACTTC.